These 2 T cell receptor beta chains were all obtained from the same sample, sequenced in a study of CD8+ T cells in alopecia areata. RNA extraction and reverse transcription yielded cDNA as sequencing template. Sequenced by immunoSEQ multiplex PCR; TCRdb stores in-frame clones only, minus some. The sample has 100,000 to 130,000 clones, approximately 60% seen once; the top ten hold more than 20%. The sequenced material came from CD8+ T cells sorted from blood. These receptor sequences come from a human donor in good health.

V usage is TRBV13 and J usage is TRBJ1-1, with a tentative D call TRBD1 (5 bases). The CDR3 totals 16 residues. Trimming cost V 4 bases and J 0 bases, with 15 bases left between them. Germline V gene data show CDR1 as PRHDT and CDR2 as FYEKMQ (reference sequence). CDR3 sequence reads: CASSSRDETMNTEAFF. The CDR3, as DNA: TGTGCCAGCAGCTCGCGGGACGAGACAATGAACACTGAAGCTTTCTTT.

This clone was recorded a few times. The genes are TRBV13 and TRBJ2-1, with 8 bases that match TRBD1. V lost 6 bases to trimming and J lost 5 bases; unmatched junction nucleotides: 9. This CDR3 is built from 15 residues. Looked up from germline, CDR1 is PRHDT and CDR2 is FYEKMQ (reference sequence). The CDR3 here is CASSIPGQAHNEQFF. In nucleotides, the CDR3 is TGTGCCAGCAGTATCCCGGGACAGGCGCACAATGAGCAGTTCTTC.